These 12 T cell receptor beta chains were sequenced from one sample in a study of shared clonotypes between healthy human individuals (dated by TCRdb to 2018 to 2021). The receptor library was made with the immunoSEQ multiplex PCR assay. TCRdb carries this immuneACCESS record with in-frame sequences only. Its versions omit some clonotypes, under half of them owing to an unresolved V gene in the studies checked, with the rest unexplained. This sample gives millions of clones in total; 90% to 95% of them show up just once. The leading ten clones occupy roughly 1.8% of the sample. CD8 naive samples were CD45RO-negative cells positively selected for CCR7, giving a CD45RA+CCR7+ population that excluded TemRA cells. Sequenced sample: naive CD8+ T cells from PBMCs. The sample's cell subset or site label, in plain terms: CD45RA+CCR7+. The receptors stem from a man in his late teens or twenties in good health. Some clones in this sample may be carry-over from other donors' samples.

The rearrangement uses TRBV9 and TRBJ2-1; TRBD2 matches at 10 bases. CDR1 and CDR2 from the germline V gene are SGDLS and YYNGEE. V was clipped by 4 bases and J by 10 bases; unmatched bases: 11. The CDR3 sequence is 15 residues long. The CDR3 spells CASSPSGRALGEQFF. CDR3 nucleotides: TGTGCCAGCAGCCCCAGCGGGAGGGCCTTAGGGGAGCAGTTCTTC.

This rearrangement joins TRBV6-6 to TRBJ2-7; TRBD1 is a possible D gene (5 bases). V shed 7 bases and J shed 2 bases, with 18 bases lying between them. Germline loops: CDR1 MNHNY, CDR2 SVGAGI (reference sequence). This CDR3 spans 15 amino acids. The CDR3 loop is CASTPGFGAPYEQYF. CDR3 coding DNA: TGTGCCAGCACCCCCGGTTTTGGGGCCCCCTACGAGCAGTACTTC.

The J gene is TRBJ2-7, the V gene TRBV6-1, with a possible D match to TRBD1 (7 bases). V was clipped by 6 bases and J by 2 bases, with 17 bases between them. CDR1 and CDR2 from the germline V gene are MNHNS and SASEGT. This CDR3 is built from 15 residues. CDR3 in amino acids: CASSHRGLPAYEQYF. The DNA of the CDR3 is TGTGCCAGCAGCCACAGGGGACTGCCCGCCTACGAGCAGTACTTC.

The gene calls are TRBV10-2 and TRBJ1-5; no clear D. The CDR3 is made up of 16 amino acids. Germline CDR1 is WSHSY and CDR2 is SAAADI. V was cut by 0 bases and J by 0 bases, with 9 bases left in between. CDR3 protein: CASSESEGSSNQPQHF. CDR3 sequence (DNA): TGCGCCAGCAGTGAGTCTGAGGGATCTAGCAATCAGCCCCAGCATTTT.

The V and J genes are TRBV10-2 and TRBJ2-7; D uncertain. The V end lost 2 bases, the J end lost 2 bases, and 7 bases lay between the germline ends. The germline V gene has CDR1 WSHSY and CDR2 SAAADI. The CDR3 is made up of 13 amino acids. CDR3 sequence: CASSEGVTYEQYF. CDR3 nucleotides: TGCGCCAGCAGTGAGGGGGTTACCTACGAGCAGTACTTC.

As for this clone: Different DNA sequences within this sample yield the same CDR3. The CDR3 protein is CASSPLGGAYNEQFF. CDR3 sequence (DNA): TGTGCCAGCAGCCCCCTAGGTGGCGCCTACAATGAGCAGTTCTTC. The chain carries TRBV7-9 and TRBJ2-1; D is ambiguous. Germline assignment: CDR1 SEHNR and CDR2 FQNEAQ (reference sequence). This CDR3 is 15 amino acids long. Trimming shortened V by 5 bases and J by 2 bases, and 13 bases separated the two germline ends.

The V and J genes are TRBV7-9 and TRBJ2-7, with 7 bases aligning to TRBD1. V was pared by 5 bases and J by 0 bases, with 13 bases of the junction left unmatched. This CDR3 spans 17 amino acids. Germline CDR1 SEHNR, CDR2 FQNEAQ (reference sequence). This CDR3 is CASSPGAGTADSYEQYF. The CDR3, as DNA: TGTGCCAGCAGCCCCGGGGCCGGGACAGCGGACTCCTACGAGCAGTACTTC. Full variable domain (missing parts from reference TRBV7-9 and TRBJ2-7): DTGVSQNPRHKITKRGQNVTFRCDPISEHNRLYWYRQTLGQGPEFLTYFQNEAQLEKSRLLSDRFSAERPKGSFSTLEIQRTEQGDSAMYLCASSPGAGTADSYEQYFGPGTRLTVT.

CDR3 sequence: CASSLGVGREQYF. Written as DNA, the CDR3 is TGTGCCAGCAGCTTGGGAGTGGGTCGCGAGCAGTACTTC. The V and J genes are TRBV5-6 and TRBJ2-7; unclear D gene. This CDR3 spans 13 amino acids. Between the trimmed V and J ends, which lost 0 bases and 6 bases, there was a span of 10 bases. Germline lookup yields CDR1 SGHDT and CDR2 YYEEEE.

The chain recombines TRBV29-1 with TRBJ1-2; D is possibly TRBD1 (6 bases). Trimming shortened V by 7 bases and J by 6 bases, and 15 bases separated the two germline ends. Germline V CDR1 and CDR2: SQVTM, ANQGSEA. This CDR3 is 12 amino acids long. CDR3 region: CSAPRGANGYTF. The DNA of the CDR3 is TGCAGCGCCCCTCGGGGGGCTAATGGCTACACCTTC.

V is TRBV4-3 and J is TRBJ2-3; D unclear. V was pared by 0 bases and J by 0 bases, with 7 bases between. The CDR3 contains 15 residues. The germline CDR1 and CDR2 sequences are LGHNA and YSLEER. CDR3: CASSQDAVSTDTQYF. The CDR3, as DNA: TGCGCCAGCAGCCAAGATGCAGTTAGCACAGATACGCAGTATTTT.

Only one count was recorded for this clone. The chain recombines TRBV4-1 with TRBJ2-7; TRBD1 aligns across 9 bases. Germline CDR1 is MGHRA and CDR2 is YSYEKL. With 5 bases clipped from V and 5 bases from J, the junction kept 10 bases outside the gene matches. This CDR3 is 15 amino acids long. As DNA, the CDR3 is TGCGCCAGCAGCTTTAGAACGGGACAGGGCCACGAGCAGTACTTC. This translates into CASSFRTGQGHEQYF.

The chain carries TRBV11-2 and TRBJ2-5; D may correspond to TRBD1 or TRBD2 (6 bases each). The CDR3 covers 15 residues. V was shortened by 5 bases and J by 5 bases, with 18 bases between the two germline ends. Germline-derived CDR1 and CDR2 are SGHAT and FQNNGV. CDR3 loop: CASSNTPGARETQYF. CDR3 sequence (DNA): TGTGCCAGCAGCAACACCCCGGGGGCTAGGGAGACCCAGTACTTC.